The source of this T cell receptor beta chain is a study of blood T cell repertoires in COVID-19. Study overall: COVID-19 samples, acute and convalescent, were from the United States, Italy and Spain.

Authors' methods: Scientists estimated how many nucleated cells there were by amplifying reference gene primers. Here immunoSEQ multiplex PCR was the method, and the copy in TCRdb shows in-frame clones only, minus some. V and J calls and clone size are those listed in that table; D and trimming were worked out from the DNA. The table shows 250,000 to 400,000 clones, with approximately 88% occurring only once. The CDR3 extends over 14 amino acids. Germline CDR1 SGHTA, CDR2 FQGNSA. The V and J ends lost 5 bases and 6 bases, in that order; junction bases with no gene match: 5. Followed over time, Seattle patients had been enrolled while infection was active.

This sequence joins TRBV7-2 and TRBJ1-2; TRBD1 aligns across 11 bases. Material: peripheral blood. This clonotype originated in a woman in her twenties or thirties with COVID-19, enrolled during active disease. Here the CDR3 DNA reads TGTGCCAGCAGCGCCCGGGACAGGGGGGATGGCTACACCTTC. It yields the protein CASSARDRGDGYTF.